These T cell receptor beta chains were read from a single sample in a study of control samples from healthy donors and cancer patients. Libraries were prepared by immunoSEQ multiplex PCR; TCRdb keeps only in-frame clonotypes and omits some of them. In the table there are approximately 130,000 clones, approximately 89% of which are singletons. The specimen sequenced was blood. These receptors all stem from a man aged 55 to 69 in good health. Each CDR3 is given with its conserved first and last residue. Fields, in order: V gene, clone size, D gene, J gene, CDR3 protein, CDR3 DNA. D genes are given only for firm matches. Clone size is shown for a subset of rows, as once, few, many or a class of expanded clone.

v_gene: TRBV7-6
abundance: NA
d_gene: TRBD1
j_gene: TRBJ2-7
CDR3aa: CASSPQVGTAYEQYF
CDR3nt: TGTGCCAGCAGCCCCCAGGTGGGGACAGCCTACGAGCAGTACTTC

v_gene: TRBV19
abundance: NA
d_gene: NA
j_gene: TRBJ1-4
CDR3aa: CASSSYQITNEKLFF
CDR3nt: TGTGCCAGTAGTTCCTATCAGATAACTAATGAAAAACTGTTTTTT

v_gene: TRBV19
abundance: NA
d_gene: NA
j_gene: TRBJ1-1
CDR3aa: CASSIEGFDTEAFF
CDR3nt: TGTGCCAGTAGTATAGAGGGATTTGACACTGAAGCTTTCTTT

v_gene: TRBV5-6
abundance: NA
d_gene: NA
j_gene: TRBJ1-6
CDR3aa: CASSLDRINSPLHF
CDR3nt: TGTGCCAGCAGCTTGGACAGAATTAATTCACCCCTCCACTTT

v_gene: TRBV3-1/TRBV3-2
abundance: NA
d_gene: TRBD1
j_gene: TRBJ2-2
CDR3aa: CASSPTETGFANTGELFF
CDR3nt: TGTGCCAGCAGCCCGACGGAGACAGGGTTCGCGAACACCGGGGAGCTGTTTTTT

v_gene: TRBV5-6
abundance: NA
d_gene: NA
j_gene: TRBJ1-2
CDR3aa: CASSLAGGELFNYGYTF
CDR3nt: TGTGCCAGCAGCTTGGCGGGGGGCGAGCTATTCAACTATGGCTACACCTTC

v_gene: TRBV28
abundance: NA
d_gene: TRBD1
j_gene: TRBJ1-1
CDR3aa: CASSHRGYTEAFF
CDR3nt: TGTGCCAGCAGTCACAGGGGATACACTGAAGCTTTCTTT

v_gene: TRBV7-3
abundance: NA
d_gene: NA
j_gene: TRBJ1-1
CDR3aa: CASSLGQGWNTEAFF
CDR3nt: TGTGCCAGCAGCTTAGGGCAGGGATGGAACACTGAAGCTTTCTTT

v_gene: TRBV27
abundance: few
d_gene: TRBD2
j_gene: TRBJ2-4
CDR3aa: CASSLGGGIQYF
CDR3nt: TGTGCCAGCAGTTTAGGCGGGGGCATTCAGTACTTC

v_gene: TRBV12-3/TRBV12-4
abundance: once
d_gene: NA
j_gene: TRBJ2-7
CDR3aa: CASSLGTSYEQYF
CDR3nt: TGTGCCAGCAGTTTAGGGACTTCCTACGAGCAGTACTTC

v_gene: TRBV3-1/TRBV3-2
abundance: NA
d_gene: NA
j_gene: TRBJ1-2
CDR3aa: CASSRTNYGYTF
CDR3nt: TGTGCCAGCAGCCGAACGAACTATGGCTACACCTTC

v_gene: TRBV19
abundance: NA
d_gene: TRBD2
j_gene: TRBJ2-3
CDR3aa: CASRSSASGFTDTQYF
CDR3nt: TGTGCCAGTAGGAGCTCGGCTAGCGGGTTCACAGATACGCAGTATTTT

v_gene: TRBV21-1
abundance: NA
d_gene: NA
j_gene: TRBJ1-1
CDR3aa: CASSKVPLTVADLNTEAFF
CDR3nt: TGTGCCAGCAGCAAAGTACCCCTGACTGTCGCCGATCTGAACACTGAAGCTTTCTTT

v_gene: TRBV7-2
abundance: NA
d_gene: NA
j_gene: TRBJ1-5
CDR3aa: CASSLGTGNSNQPQHF
CDR3nt: TGTGCCAGCAGCTTAGGAACAGGGAATAGCAATCAGCCCCAGCATTTT

v_gene: TRBV30
abundance: NA
d_gene: TRBD1
j_gene: TRBJ1-5
CDR3aa: CAWSRQGYQPQHF
CDR3nt: TGTGCCTGGAGCCGACAGGGGTATCAGCCCCAGCATTTT

v_gene: TRBV5-6
abundance: once
d_gene: NA
j_gene: TRBJ1-2
CDR3aa: CASSLQTAYFYGYTF
CDR3nt: TGTGCCAGCAGCCTACAGACAGCCTATTTCTATGGCTACACCTTC

v_gene: TRBV19
abundance: NA
d_gene: NA
j_gene: TRBJ2-5
CDR3aa: CASSHRGGQETQYF
CDR3nt: TGTGCCAGTAGTCATAGGGGGGGGCAAGAGACCCAGTACTTC

v_gene: TRBV3-1/TRBV3-2
abundance: once
d_gene: NA
j_gene: TRBJ1-4
CDR3aa: CASSPLRGGREKLFF
CDR3nt: TGTGCCAGCAGCCCCCTCCGGGGGGGACGGGAAAAACTGTTTTTT

v_gene: TRBV7-7
abundance: NA
d_gene: TRBD1
j_gene: TRBJ2-3
CDR3aa: CASSPSGTGLSDTQYF
CDR3nt: TGTGCCAGCAGCCCCTCCGGGACAGGACTTTCAGATACGCAGTATTTT

v_gene: TRBV2
abundance: NA
d_gene: NA
j_gene: TRBJ1-6
CDR3aa: CASTWYEDSGNSPLHF
CDR3nt: TGTGCCAGCACTTGGTACGAGGATTCGGGTAATTCACCCCTCCACTTT

v_gene: TRBV5-1
abundance: NA
d_gene: NA
j_gene: TRBJ1-3
CDR3aa: CASSPGTLERFSGNTIYF
CDR3nt: TGCGCCAGCAGCCCGGGGACCCTCGAACGGTTCTCTGGAAACACCATATATTTT

v_gene: TRBV5-4
abundance: NA
d_gene: TRBD2
j_gene: TRBJ2-7
CDR3aa: CASSLASGAGGFNYEQYF
CDR3nt: TGTGCCAGCAGCTTGGCGAGCGGGGCGGGAGGATTTAACTACGAGCAGTACTTC

v_gene: TRBV6-4
abundance: few
d_gene: TRBD1
j_gene: TRBJ2-7
CDR3aa: CASSVWGCPGQGISYEQYF
CDR3nt: TGTGCCAGCAGTGTGTGGGGGTGTCCGGGACAGGGGATCTCCTACGAGCAGTACTTC

v_gene: TRBV7-9
abundance: NA
d_gene: TRBD1
j_gene: TRBJ1-6
CDR3aa: CASSPSGGGGSPLHF
CDR3nt: TGTGCCAGCAGCCCATCAGGGGGGGGTGGTTCACCCCTCCACTTT

v_gene: TRBV30
abundance: NA
d_gene: TRBD1
j_gene: TRBJ1-2
CDR3aa: CAWIGQGPNYGYTF
CDR3nt: TGTGCCTGGATTGGACAGGGCCCTAACTATGGCTACACCTTC

v_gene: TRBV11-2
abundance: NA
d_gene: NA
j_gene: TRBJ2-2
CDR3aa: CASSLGINTGELFF
CDR3nt: TGTGCCAGCAGCTTAGGGATTAACACCGGGGAGCTGTTTTTT

v_gene: TRBV5-1
abundance: NA
d_gene: NA
j_gene: TRBJ2-3
CDR3aa: CASSYQGGTDTQYF
CDR3nt: TGCGCCAGCAGCTACCAGGGAGGCACAGATACGCAGTATTTT